The clone carrying this TCR beta chain was seen repeatedly, ten times or more. Its antigen is currently unknown. Quantitative 5'-RACE with molecular barcodes produced the TCR beta libraries. TCRdb used MiXCR to reprocess the 5' RACE reads, holding one entry per CDR3 protein. Found here are 130,000 or so distinct CDR3 sequences, about an eighth of them singletons; the top ten hold about 3.8%. The source of the sample is a study of CD8 T cells in ankylosing spondylitis. Whole-study results and caveats: Matched synovial fluid from ankylosing spondylitis patients was reported to be enriched for disease-linked clones. Reactive arthritis synovial fluid and blood were previously reported to contain some motif variants. In ankylosing spondylitis blood, a motif of seven to nine highly homologous TCR beta variants appeared characteristic.

In germline, CDR1 is LGHDT, CDR2 YNNKEL (reference sequence). Deletions cut 1 base from V and 6 bases from J, with 6 bases between. The CDR3 spans 13 residues. The sequencing sample was made of blood, either unsorted or a sorted T cell fraction (not recorded which). The TCR originated in a female donor with ankylosing spondylitis or in good health (not recorded which). This sequence joins TRBV3-1 and TRBJ2-2; D not certain. The CDR3 loop is CASSQVGAGELFF. The CDR3 DNA follows: TGTGCCAGCAGCCAAGTAGGTGCCGGGGAGCTGTTTTTT.